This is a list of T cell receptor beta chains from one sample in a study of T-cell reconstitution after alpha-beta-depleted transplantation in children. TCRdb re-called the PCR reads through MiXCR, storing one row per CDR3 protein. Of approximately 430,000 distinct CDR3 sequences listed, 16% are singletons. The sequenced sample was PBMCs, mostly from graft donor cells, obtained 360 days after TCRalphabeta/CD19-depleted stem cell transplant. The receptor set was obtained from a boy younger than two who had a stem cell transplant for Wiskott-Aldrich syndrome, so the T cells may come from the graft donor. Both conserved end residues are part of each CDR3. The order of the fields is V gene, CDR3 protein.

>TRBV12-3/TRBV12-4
CASRILAGSGFSYNEQFF
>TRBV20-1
CSARETDRGWETQYF
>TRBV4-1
CASSQGRMGGIVKNIQYF
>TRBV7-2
CASSARDSYEQYF
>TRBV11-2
CASSLGQGPFGANVLTF
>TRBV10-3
CAIRYGGAMGNTIYF
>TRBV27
CASRTTGSGQPQHF
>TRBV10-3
CAIRAPGRTDTQYF
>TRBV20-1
CSAYRRGVYGYTF
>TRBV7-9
CASSSLAGVTYNEQFF
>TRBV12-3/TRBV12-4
CASSLRGAEQFF
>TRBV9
CASSVAGGDEPGHGYTF
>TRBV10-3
CAIRDRSNYGYTF
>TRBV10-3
CAISEYRQLDREVDGYTF
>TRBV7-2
CASSSTGGAGNTIYF
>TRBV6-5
CASSYPKGLNYEQYF
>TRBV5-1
CASSFGGLRETQYF
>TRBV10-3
CAISENPGERYKQYF
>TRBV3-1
CASSQEQGYIQYF
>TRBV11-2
CASRRPVSSYEQYF
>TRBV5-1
CASSLLFSSTDTQYF
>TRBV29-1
CSIIPPSTGELFF
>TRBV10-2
CASSEPKRISTDTQYF
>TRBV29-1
CSGKTRANTGELFF
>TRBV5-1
CASSAVSTPLSGANVLTF
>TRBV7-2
CASSEQAGTLNTGELFF
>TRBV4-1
CASSQDLRRNYEQYF
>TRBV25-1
CASSEINSINTGELFF
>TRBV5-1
CASSLGSDNTQYF
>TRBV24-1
CATSDFGTRAGETQYF
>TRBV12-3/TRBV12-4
CASSFYILLPSTDTQYF
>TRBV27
CAKALGHREKLFF
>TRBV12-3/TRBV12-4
CASRAGLRHEQFF
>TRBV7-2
CASSLVSGTSAPKKQYF
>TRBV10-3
CAISPGLAGYNEQFF
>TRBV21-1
CASGTLAGGRPNYNEQFF
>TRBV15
CATSRLIGWETQYF
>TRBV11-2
CASSFLGLTTYNEQFF
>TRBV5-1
CASHGYGGATDTQYF
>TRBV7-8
CASSLPRPTGELFF
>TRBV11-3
CASSLFREGRTYEQYF
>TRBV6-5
CASRRDRRRGGYTF
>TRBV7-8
CASSSGTVGQYF
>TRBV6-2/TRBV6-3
CASSYSKGGVLAGQETQYF
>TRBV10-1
CASSESGLAPYNEQFF
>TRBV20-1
CSAIDGTLNTEAFF
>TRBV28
CASSLGTAYNEQFF
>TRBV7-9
CASSRRTGSYNEQFF
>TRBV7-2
CASSYGHTDTQYF
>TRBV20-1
CSARDPLGRGGTDTQYF
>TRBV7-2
CASSLVGVGGETQYF
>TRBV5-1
CASSKDGGPSTDTQYF